A selection of T cell receptor beta chains follows, all from one sample in a study of blood T cell repertoires in COVID-19. Profiled with immunoSEQ multiplex PCR; TCRdb holds only in-frame clones, not every one. Seen here are 75,000 to 100,000 clones, around 87% observed once, and the top ten hold just over 15%. Sample: peripheral blood. Receptors originate from a human donor in a cohort sampled during active COVID-19. Both conserved end residues are part of each CDR3. D genes are given only for firm matches. Rows may omit the clone size; those that give it use once, few, many or a size class.

D	V	size	J	DNA	CDR3
TRBD1	TRBV6-4	NA	TRBJ2-2	TGTGCCAGCCAATCCGGGACAGACACCGGGGAGCTGTTTTTT	CASQSGTDTGELFF
NA	TRBV4-2	NA	TRBJ2-1	TGTGCCAGCAGCCAAGACCTGGGACAATACAATGAGCAGTTCTTC	CASSQDLGQYNEQFF
NA	TRBV7-9	NA	TRBJ2-7	TGTGCCAGCAGCTTAGACGACAGTGGTTTTCTGTACTTC	CASSLDDSGFLYF
NA	TRBV5-1	NA	TRBJ2-1	TGCGCCAGCAGCTTGGACGGGGGGCTGATTAGTGAGCAGTTCTTC	CASSLDGGLISEQFF
NA	TRBV5-6	NA	TRBJ1-1	TGTGCCAGCAGCTTATTAGCCAGAGCTGAAGCTTTCTTT	CASSLLARAEAFF
NA	TRBV7-9	few	TRBJ2-1	TGTGCCAGCAGCTTAGCCCAGGGCTACTCCTACAATGAGCAGTTCTTC	CASSLAQGYSYNEQFF
TRBD1	TRBV5-1	NA	TRBJ1-2	TGCGCCAGCCATTCTGGGACAGTCCCTAAGGAGGGCTACACCTTC	CASHSGTVPKEGYTF
TRBD2	TRBV4-1	NA	TRBJ2-5	TGCGCCAGCCAGAGACTAGCGGGAGTAGAGACCCAGTACTTC	CASQRLAGVETQYF
NA	TRBV5-6	NA	TRBJ1-2	TGTGCCAGCAGCCCCCCCGGAGGGGCGATGAGGGGCTACACCTTC	CASSPPGGAMRGYTF
TRBD2	TRBV30	NA	TRBJ2-5	TGTGCCTATGGCGCTAGCGGGGGCACCCAAGAGACCCAGTACTTC	CAYGASGGTQETQYF
TRBD1	TRBV7-3	NA	TRBJ1-1	TGTGCCAGCAGCTTAGAAGGACAGGGTAACACTGAAGCTTTCTTT	CASSLEGQGNTEAFF
TRBD2	TRBV28	NA	TRBJ2-1	TGTGCCAGCCGTAGGACTAGCGGGAGGTACAATGAGCAGTTCTTC	CASRRTSGRYNEQFF
NA	TRBV5-1	once	TRBJ1-4	TGCGCCAGCAGCTTCACGGCAGGTCCTAATGAAAAACTGTTTTTT	CASSFTAGPNEKLFF
TRBD1	TRBV10-3	once	TRBJ2-7	TGTGCCATCACCGCGGGACAGGGGGCTCTCGAGCAGTACTTC	CAITAGQGALEQYF
NA	TRBV5-1	NA	TRBJ2-1	TGCGCCAGCAGCTTGGACAAAAGCTCCTACAATGAGCAGTTCTTC	CASSLDKSSYNEQFF
TRBD2	TRBV4-1	few	TRBJ2-7	TGCGCCAGCAGGTCGGGACTAGCGGGATACGAGCAGTACTTC	CASRSGLAGYEQYF
NA	TRBV4-1	NA	TRBJ2-5	TGCGCCAGCAGCCAAGGGGGGGTCGAGACCCAGTACTTC	CASSQGGVETQYF
NA	TRBV6-5	NA	TRBJ1-2	TGTGCCAGCAGTTACGGAGACTTGACTGGCTACACCTTC	CASSYGDLTGYTF
NA	TRBV19	NA	TRBJ1-1	TGTGCCAGCCTCCTAGACAGGAACACTGAAGCTTTCTTT	CASLLDRNTEAFF
NA	TRBV7-2	NA	TRBJ2-7	TGTGCCAGCAGCTTAGGGGCCCCCTACGAGCAGTACTTC	CASSLGAPYEQYF
TRBD2	TRBV11-2	once	TRBJ2-5	TGTGCCAGCAGCTCGGGACTAGTGGGCCAAGAGACCCAGTACTTC	CASSSGLVGQETQYF
TRBD2	TRBV6-5	NA	TRBJ2-2	TGTGCCAGCAGAATACTAGCGGGAGACGCCGGGGAGCTGTTTTTT	CASRILAGDAGELFF
TRBD1	TRBV29-1	NA	TRBJ1-4	TGCAGCGTCACTACAGGGGGCAAACTGTTTTTT	CSVTTGGKLFF
TRBD2	TRBV19	NA	TRBJ2-1	TGTGCCAGTAGTTCAGCTAGCGGGAGTTCTTACAATGAGCAGTTCTTC	CASSSASGSSYNEQFF
TRBD1	TRBV9	NA	TRBJ2-2	TGTGCCAGCAGCGTATCCAGGGACAGGTCTGCCGGGGAGCTGTTTTTT	CASSVSRDRSAGELFF
TRBD2	TRBV6-2/TRBV6-3	NA	TRBJ2-1	TGTGCCAGCAGCCCATTACCGACATCTAGCGGGAGGGTTTACAATGAGCAGTTCTTC	CASSPLPTSSGRVYNEQFF
TRBD2	TRBV10-1	NA	TRBJ2-2	TGCGCCAGCAGTGCAGCGGGGGCGGCCGGGGAGCTGTTTTTT	CASSAAGAAGELFF
TRBD2	TRBV7-2	NA	TRBJ2-3	TGTGCCAGCAGCTTAGGGGTTAGCGGGGGGAGCACAGATACGCAGTATTTT	CASSLGVSGGSTDTQYF
NA	TRBV30	NA	TRBJ2-1	TGTGCCTGGAGTGTGAGGGCAGAAGACAATGAGCAGTTCTTC	CAWSVRAEDNEQFF
TRBD2	TRBV11-2	NA	TRBJ2-5	TGTGCCAGCAGCTTGTCTTCGGGGGGGGAAGAGACCCAGTACTTC	CASSLSSGGEETQYF
TRBD2	TRBV9	NA	TRBJ2-3	TGTGCCAGCAGCGTAGTCCCAGCGGGAGGGGGGCCTCCTAGCACAGATACGCAGTATTTT	CASSVVPAGGGPPSTDTQYF
TRBD2	TRBV15	NA	TRBJ2-3	TGTGCCACCAGCGGAGAAGATAGCGGGAGTTGGCTAGATACGCAGTATTTT	CATSGEDSGSWLDTQYF
TRBD2	TRBV29-1	NA	TRBJ2-7	TGCAGCGTTGGGGAGAGCGGGACCTACGAGCAGTACTTC	CSVGESGTYEQYF
NA	TRBV14	NA	TRBJ2-1	TGTGCCAGCAGCCAAGACCCACGGGGGTGGATCCGGGATGAGCAGTTCTTC	CASSQDPRGWIRDEQFF
TRBD1	TRBV19	NA	TRBJ1-5	TGTGCCAGTAGTATCGGACAGGGGGCTGATGGTCAGCCCCAGCATTTT	CASSIGQGADGQPQHF
NA	TRBV2	NA	TRBJ1-2	TGTGCCAGCAGTGACCCCCGACAGACTCAACGTCCTAACTATGGCTACACCTTC	CASSDPRQTQRPNYGYTF
NA	TRBV20-1	NA	TRBJ2-5	TGCAGTGCGTGGTGGCGGGAGACCCAGTACTTC	CSAWWRETQYF
NA	TRBV15	NA	TRBJ1-2	TGTGCCACCAGCAGAGAGCGGCAGGGGAACTATGGCTACACCTTC	CATSRERQGNYGYTF
TRBD2	TRBV10-2	NA	TRBJ2-5	TGCGCCAGCTTAGCAGCGGGAGGTTGGGAGACCCAGTACTTC	CASLAAGGWETQYF
NA	TRBV12-5	NA	TRBJ2-7	TGTGCTAGTGGTTCCCGCGGGGAGACAGTTTCCTACGAGCAGTACTTC	CASGSRGETVSYEQYF
NA	TRBV6-5	NA	TRBJ2-3	TGTGCCAGCTACTCGAGGACAGATACGCAGTATTTT	CASYSRTDTQYF
TRBD2	TRBV2	NA	TRBJ2-3	TGTGCCAGCAGTGTTTTATTAGCGGGGGATACGCAGTATTTT	CASSVLLAGDTQYF
TRBD1	TRBV6-4	NA	TRBJ1-4	TGTGCCAGCAAGGGACAGACTAATGAAAAACTGTTTTTT	CASKGQTNEKLFF
NA	TRBV28	NA	TRBJ2-1	TGTGCCAGCAGTTCCCCAGCCCAGGAGGGTATTAGTGAGCAGTTCTTC	CASSSPAQEGISEQFF
TRBD1	TRBV18	NA	TRBJ1-5	TGTGCCAGCTCACCCGGACAGGTAGGGCAGCCCCAGCATTTT	CASSPGQVGQPQHF
TRBD2	TRBV11-2	few	TRBJ2-7	TGTGCCAGCAGCGTCCTAGCGGGAGGCACCTACGAGCAGTACTTC	CASSVLAGGTYEQYF
TRBD2	TRBV12-5	once	TRBJ2-1	TGTGCTAGTGGTTTGGTAATCGCTGGCCTAGCGGGAGGGTTAGTGGACAATGAGCAGTTCTTC	CASGLVIAGLAGGLVDNEQFF
TRBD1	TRBV19	NA	TRBJ1-5	TGTGCCAGTAACCCTCAGGGGGTGGGATATCAGCCCCAGCATTTT	CASNPQGVGYQPQHF
TRBD1	TRBV7-8	few	TRBJ2-7	TGTGCCAGCAGCGCGCCAACAGGGGGCAGCTACGAGCAGTACTTC	CASSAPTGGSYEQYF
TRBD2	TRBV27	NA	TRBJ2-3	TGTGCCAGCACCCGGCGGGAGACAGATACGCAGTATTTT	CASTRRETDTQYF
TRBD2	TRBV19	NA	TRBJ2-1	TGTGCCAGTAGTATAGGTGGTGGGGGGGGTGAGCAGTTCTTC	CASSIGGGGGEQFF
TRBD2	TRBV5-4	NA	TRBJ2-1	TGTGCCAGCAGCTTGGGACTAGCGGCCTACAATGAGCAGTTCTTC	CASSLGLAAYNEQFF
TRBD1	TRBV5-5	NA	TRBJ1-5	TGTGCCAGCAGCTTAGGGTCCCGACAGGGTGGGCAGCCCCAGCATTTT	CASSLGSRQGGQPQHF
NA	TRBV6-5	NA	TRBJ1-1	TGTGCCAGCAGTTACGGAGAGAACACTGAAGCTTTCTTT	CASSYGENTEAFF
NA	TRBV6-1	NA	TRBJ2-4	TGTGCCAGCAGTGAACGTACACGTTTCACCAAAAACATTCAGTACTTC	CASSERTRFTKNIQYF
TRBD1	TRBV10-3	NA	TRBJ2-2	TGTGCCACCAACCAAGACAGGGCCAACACCGGGGAGCTGTTTTTT	CATNQDRANTGELFF
TRBD1	TRBV4-1	NA	TRBJ2-7	TGCGCCAGCAGCCAACCGGGACAGGGGGTTTACGAGCAGTACTTC	CASSQPGQGVYEQYF
NA	TRBV28	NA	TRBJ2-1	TGTGCCAGCAGCTCCGGGACACTGGGGTACAATGAGCAGTTCTTC	CASSSGTLGYNEQFF
TRBD2	TRBV2	few	TRBJ2-2	TGTGCCAGCGGGCGGGGGGCCAGCGGGGCTGGGGAGCTGTTTTTT	CASGRGASGAGELFF
NA	TRBV27	NA	TRBJ2-2	TGTGCCAGCAGTTTTCTGTCCGGGGAGCTGTTTTTT	CASSFLSGELFF